The 18 T cell receptor beta chains given below trace back to one sample, sequenced in a study of T cells in Graves' hyperthyroidism and ophthalmopathy. Using RNA transcripts as the source, TCR beta CDR3 regions were amplified. HTBI primers drove first-round RT-PCR of the TCR CDR3. TCRdb redid the calling of the multiplex PCR reads with MiXCR, one entry per CDR3 protein. The data show almost 600,000 distinct CDR3 sequences, with around 46% seen just once and approximately 7.5% held by the top ten. The sample was peripheral blood or thyroid tissue (not recorded which). The receptors here all came from a woman younger than 35 with Graves' hyperthyroidism.

In its sample, this clonotype was seen many times. The chain uses TRBV11-2 and TRBJ1-2; 7 nucleotides match TRBD1. The CDR3 contains 15 residues. Germline CDR1 reads SGHAT; CDR2 reads FQNNGV. The V gene end was trimmed by 5 bases and the J gene end by 2 bases; junction bases not matched to a gene: 8. The CDR3 sequence: CASSPGTETNYGYTF. The DNA for the CDR3 is TGTGCCAGCAGCCCGGGGACAGAGACAAACTATGGCTACACCTTC.

This clonotype was counted many times. This chain links TRBV5-6 with TRBJ1-2; 10 nucleotides agree with TRBD1. V was clipped by 0 bases and J by 3 bases; unmatched bases: 8. This CDR3 has 17 residues. Germline V gene sequence: CDR1 SGHDT, CDR2 YYEEEE. For the CDR3, the DNA is TGTGCCAGCAGCTTGGTGGGACAGGGGTACGGTTACTATGGCTACACCTTC. This sequence encodes CASSLVGQGYGYYGYTF.

In its sample, this clonotype was seen many times. CDR3 sequence: CASSYSPGSAYGYTF. CDR3 DNA sequence: TGTGCCAGCAGTTACTCTCCGGGTTCCGCTTATGGCTACACCTTC. This rearrangement joins TRBV6-5 to TRBJ1-2; D not resolved. The CDR3 is made up of 15 amino acids. Per the germline V gene, CDR1 is MNHEY and CDR2 is SVGAGI. The ends were cut back, 0 bases at V and 5 bases at J, with 13 bases in the middle.

The table lists this clonotype with many counts. As DNA, the CDR3 is TGTGCCAGCAGCCCGACGGGACAGGGGCCCGAGCAGTACTTC. Its translation: CASSPTGQGPEQYF. V is TRBV3-1 and J is TRBJ2-7; 10 bases line up with TRBD1. CDR3 length: 14 amino acids. Germline V gene lookup returns CDR1 LGHDT and CDR2 YNNKEL (reference sequence). Losses at the gene ends were 4 bases for V and 6 bases for J; bases not matched to a gene: 6.

In this sample, this clonotype turned up a few times. The gene calls are TRBV6-5 and TRBJ2-2, with TRBD2 identical over 8 bases. The CDR3 has 15 residues. The V gene end was trimmed by 6 bases and the J gene end by 0 bases; junction bases not matched to a gene: 3. CDR1 and CDR2 from the germline V gene are MNHEY and SVGAGI. The CDR3 protein is CASSRTSPNTGELFF. Written as DNA, the CDR3 is TGTGCCAGCAGCCGGACTAGCCCGAACACCGGGGAGCTGTTTTTT.

V usage is TRBV11-2 and J usage is TRBJ1-2; D is possibly TRBD1 (6 bases). This CDR3 region has 15 residues. Per the germline V gene, CDR1 is SGHAT and CDR2 is FQNNGV. Between the trimmed V and J ends, which lost 4 bases and 4 bases, there was a span of 16 bases. In nucleotides, the CDR3 is TGTGCCAGCAGCTCCCCCCGCCGGGACATCTATGGCTACACCTTC. It yields the protein CASSSPRRDIYGYTF.

This clonotype appeared many times. The CDR3 nucleotides read TGTGCCAGCAGCTTAAGGGTCCAGGGCCCTAACTCACCCCTCCACTTT. Translating gives CASSLRVQGPNSPLHF. The chain combines TRBV11-2 with TRBJ1-6, with a tentative D call TRBD1 (5 bases). Trimming shortened V by 2 bases and J by 10 bases, and 18 bases separated the two germline ends. Germline V gene data show CDR1 as SGHAT and CDR2 as FQNNGV. The CDR3 consists of 16 residues. Full variable domain (missing parts from reference TRBV11-2 and TRBJ1-6): EAGVAQSPRYKIIEKRQSVAFWCNPISGHATLYWYQQILGQGPKLLIQFQNNGVVDDSQLPKDRFSAERLKGVDSTLKIQPAKLEDSAVYLCASSLRVQGPNSPLHFGNGTRLTVT.

This sequence joins TRBV19 and TRBJ2-3, with D perhaps TRBD2 (5 bases). Trimming left V 5 bases short and J 3 bases short, with 12 bases between. There are 14 residues in the CDR3. The germline gives CDR1 LNHDA, CDR2 SQIVND (reference sequence). CDR3 nucleotide sequence: TGTGCCAGTAGTGTCTCGTGGAGGACAGATACGCAGTATTTT. It is translated as CASSVSWRTDTQYF.

This clonotype has ten or more counts. The chain recombines TRBV6-5 with TRBJ2-7; perhaps TRBD2 as D (6 bases). CDR1 and CDR2 (germline): MNHEY, SVGAGI. Trimming removed 8 bases from V and 2 bases from J, with 13 bases in between. This CDR3 region has 13 residues. For the CDR3, the DNA is TGTGCCAGCCGGGACTTGAGGACCTACGAGCAGTACTTC. It codes for CASRDLRTYEQYF.

The J gene is TRBJ2-5, the V gene TRBV4-1, with a possible D match to TRBD1 (6 bases). Germline V CDR1 and CDR2: MGHRA, YSYEKL. The CDR3 covers 15 residues. The V and J ends lost 0 bases and 6 bases respectively, with 14 bases between them. Written as DNA, the CDR3 is TGCGCCAGCAGCCAAGAGCGAGGCAGGGGCCAGACCCAGTACTTC. The encoded protein is CASSQERGRGQTQYF.

This sequence joins TRBV5-1 and TRBJ1-4; D is ambiguous. Between the trimmed V and J ends, which lost 4 bases and 7 bases, there was a span of 11 bases. In germline, CDR1 is SGHRS, CDR2 YFSETQ. CDR3 length: 13 residues. The CDR3 reads CASSSGRGEKLFF. In DNA, the CDR3 is TGCGCCAGCAGCAGCGGGCGGGGTGAAAAACTGTTTTTT. The full variable domain, its missing parts supplied by reference TRBV5-1 and TRBJ1-4, is KAGVTQTPRYLIKTRGQQVTLSCSPISGHRSVSWYQQTPGQGLQFLFEYFSETQRNKGNFPGRFSGRQFSNSRSEMNVSTLELGDSALYLCASSSGRGEKLFFGSGTQLSVL.

The sample holds many counts of this clonotype. The V call is TRBV20-1, the J call TRBJ2-7; tentatively, D is TRBD1 or TRBD2 (5 bases each). The V gene lost 5 bases and the J gene lost 3 bases, with 20 bases spanning the gap. Per germline, CDR1 DFQATT and CDR2 SNEGSKA (reference sequence). This CDR3 has 15 amino acids. CDR3 protein: CSARNRGPYIYEQYF. Written as DNA, the CDR3 is TGCAGTGCTCGGAACCGGGGCCCATACATCTACGAGCAGTACTTC.

On this clonotype: A much larger clone sits a single nucleotide away, making a read error possible. V is TRBV7-9 and J is TRBJ1-4, with D perhaps TRBD1 (6 bases). Germline V lookup: CDR1 SEHNR, CDR2 FQNEAQ (reference sequence). This CDR3 contains 15 residues. The germline V and J ends were trimmed by 5 bases and 5 bases, with 15 bases remaining between them. As DNA, the CDR3 is TGTGCCAGCAGCACCAGGGGACGGGGGAATGAAAAACTGTTTTTT. Encoded protein: CASSTRGRGNEKLFF.

The chain combines TRBV7-8 with TRBJ2-5; D might be TRBD2 (6 bases). This CDR3 region has 16 residues. CDR1 SGHVS and CDR2 FQNEAQ come from the germline V gene. Trimming removed 1 base at V and 3 bases at J, with 15 bases between. As DNA, the CDR3 is TGTGCCAGCAGCTTAGAGCCTAGCGAATATAAAGAGACCCAGTACTTC. Its translation: CASSLEPSEYKETQYF.

In this sample, this clonotype turned up once. The CDR3 sequence: CATSDSGQGMSEQFF. Written as DNA, the CDR3 is TGTGCCACCAGTGATAGTGGACAGGGGATGAGTGAGCAGTTCTTC. The chain carries TRBV24-1 and TRBJ2-1, with 9 bases fitting TRBD1. This CDR3 is built from 15 residues. J lost 9 bases, V lost 3 bases, and 8 bases had no gene match. In germline, CDR1 is KGHDR, CDR2 SFDVKD.

This clonotype was detected a few times. The chain uses TRBV6-4 and TRBJ2-5; maybe TRBD1 (7 bases). V lost 7 bases, J lost 2 bases, and 14 bases lay in between. Germline V lookup: CDR1 MRHNA, CDR2 SNTAGT. The CDR3 has 14 residues. The CDR3 DNA follows: TGTGCCAGCAATAACAGGGGAGGTCAAGAGACCCAGTACTTC. Translation gives CASNNRGGQETQYF.

The chain is built from TRBV20-1 and TRBJ2-7; no reliable D call. Looked up from germline, CDR1 is DFQATT and CDR2 is SNEGSKA (reference sequence). Deletions cut 8 bases from V and 1 base from J, with 12 bases between. The CDR3 is made up of 12 amino acids. The CDR3 protein is CSTRAVSYEQYF. CDR3 sequence (DNA): TGCAGTACCCGGGCTGTATCCTACGAGCAGTACTTC.

In the case of this clonotype: The CDR3 does not end in the conserved phenylalanine or tryptophan, so this is likely a read error. The DNA is left out, because the CDR3 cannot be placed on it with certainty; the CDR3 is given as TCRdb lists it. The CDR3 region is CASSQDWAG. The chain carries TRBV14 and TRBJ2-7; TRBD2 is taken as the D call from the table, unchecked against the DNA. The CDR3 length equals 9 residues, ends included. Germline CDR1 is SGHDN and CDR2 is FVKESK.